These 8 T cell receptor beta chains were all obtained from the same sample, sequenced in a study of control samples from healthy donors and cancer patients (dated by TCRdb to the early 2020s). Preparation of the library involved the immunoSEQ multiplex PCR assay. The table comes from immuneACCESS by way of TCRdb, which keeps in-frame sequences with V and J called. Part of the clones is missing from these tables; in studies checked, under half for an unresolved V gene and the rest for unknown reasons. The sample table holds 200,000 to 250,000 clones, of which 85% to 95% were seen once. Roughly 1.6% of the sample lies in the top ten. What was sequenced was blood. Receptor source: a man aged 50 or older in good health.

This sequence joins TRBV5-5 and TRBJ1-6; no firm D call. Trimming pared 4 bases from V and 9 bases from J, leaving 17 bases between. The CDR3 runs 15 residues. The germline gives CDR1 SGHKS, CDR2 YYEKEE (reference sequence). The CDR3 here is CASSLAPTPTSPLHF. CDR3 nucleotide sequence: TGTGCCAGCAGCCTGGCCCCCACCCCTACTTCACCCCTCCACTTT.

The V gene is TRBV6-2 or TRBV6-3, the J gene TRBJ1-5; D ambiguous. V was trimmed by 2 bases and J by 6 bases, leaving 11 bases between them. Per germline, CDR1 MNHEY and CDR2 SVGEGT. This CDR3 spans 14 amino acids. This CDR3 is CASSYDPKGQPQHF. The CDR3 region has the DNA TGTGCCAGCAGTTACGATCCGAAGGGTCAGCCCCAGCATTTT.

Details on this clone: At the DNA level, this CDR3 is encoded by other sequences in the same sample as well. The chain recombines TRBV5-1 with TRBJ1-4; 8 positions match TRBD1. CDR1 and CDR2 (germline): SGHRS, YFSETQ. The V segment lost 3 bases and the J segment 5 bases; nucleotides outside the gene matches: 3. The CDR3 runs to 14 residues. The CDR3 DNA sequence: TGCGCCAGCAGCTCACAGGGGGTGAATGAAAAACTGTTTTTT. Residues: CASSSQGVNEKLFF.

The chain links TRBV6-1 to TRBJ2-2, with 9 bases that match TRBD1. Per the germline V gene, CDR1 is MNHNS and CDR2 is SASEGT. J lost 4 bases, V lost 1 base, and 1 base had no gene match. The CDR3 sequence is 15 residues long. The CDR3 DNA sequence: TGTGCCAGCAGTGAAGGGACAGGGGTCACCGGGGAGCTGTTTTTT. Encoded protein: CASSEGTGVTGELFF.

The chain links TRBV19 to TRBJ2-1; 9 nucleotides line up with TRBD2. This CDR3 spans 15 amino acids. Germline lookup yields CDR1 LNHDA and CDR2 SQIVND (reference sequence). V dropped 3 bases and J dropped 4; count of bases not matched to a gene: 4. In nucleotides, the CDR3 is TGTGCCAGTAGTATTGGGCGGGGGGGTTACAATGAGCAGTTCTTC. This translates into CASSIGRGGYNEQFF.

The chain has TRBV10-2 and TRBJ1-3, with 8 positions matching TRBD1. The CDR3 runs 13 residues. From germline, CDR1 is WSHSY and CDR2 SAAADI. The V and J ends lost 6 bases and 2 bases, in that order; junction bases with no gene match: 0. CDR3: CASRTGAGNTIYF. The DNA for the CDR3 is TGCGCCAGCAGGACAGGGGCTGGAAACACCATATATTTT.

The V gene is TRBV18, the J gene TRBJ1-1; D perhaps matches TRBD1 (5 bases). The CDR3 extends over 15 amino acids. V was clipped by 3 bases and J by 1 base, with 12 bases between them. Per the germline V gene, CDR1 is KGHSH and CDR2 is LQKENI. As DNA, the CDR3 is TGTGCCAGCTCACCGCAGGGCGTCGGGAACACTGAAGCTTTCTTT. Amino acids: CASSPQGVGNTEAFF. The variable domain in full, completed from reference TRBV18 and TRBJ1-1, reads NAGVMQNPRHLVRRRGQEARLRCSPMKGHSHVYWYRQLPEEGLKFMVYLQKENIIDESGMPKERFSAEFPKEGPSILRIQQVVRGDSAAYFCASSPQGVGNTEAFFGQGTRLTVV.

The chain couples TRBV4-3 to TRBJ1-5; TRBD1 matches 7 bases. Unmatched junction bases numbered 5, after V lost 6 bases and J lost 3 bases. The CDR3 covers 14 residues. Germline V gene data show CDR1 as LGHNA and CDR2 as YSLEER. CDR3 in amino acids: CASSQGQYNQPQHF. The CDR3 region has the DNA TGCGCCAGCAGTCAGGGACAGTACAATCAGCCCCAGCATTTT.